These T cell receptor beta chains were read from a single sample in a study of cytomegalovirus exposure and HLA in healthy donors. Clones were read by immunoSEQ multiplex PCR, and TCRdb kept only the in-frame ones, dropping some. The sample has some 92,000 clones; approximately 72% are singletons. Sequenced material: PBMCs. The source of these receptors is a young man in good health and CMV-seropositive. The CDR3 runs from the conserved cysteine through the conserved F or W. Each record gives: J gene, V gene, clone size, D gene, CDR3 protein, CDR3 DNA. A D gene is named only where the DNA matches it firmly. Clone size appears in some rows only: once, few, many, or a class for an expanded clone.

j_gene: TRBJ1-4
v_gene: TRBV6-1
abundance: NA
d_gene: TRBD1
CDR3aa: CASSDGGQGRLFF
CDR3nt: TGTGCCAGCAGTGATGGGGGACAGGGTAGGCTGTTTTTT

j_gene: TRBJ1-2
v_gene: TRBV10-3
abundance: NA
d_gene: NA
CDR3aa: CAISGQYGYTF
CDR3nt: TGTGCCATCAGTGGACAGTATGGCTACACCTTC

j_gene: TRBJ1-2
v_gene: TRBV6-5
abundance: NA
d_gene: NA
CDR3aa: CASRRGIRGYTF
CDR3nt: TGTGCCAGCAGGAGGGGGATACGTGGCTACACCTTC

j_gene: TRBJ2-7
v_gene: TRBV20-1
abundance: NA
d_gene: TRBD2
CDR3aa: CSARGGGEQYF
CDR3nt: TGCAGTGCTAGAGGCGGGGGGGAGCAGTACTTC

j_gene: TRBJ2-5
v_gene: TRBV5-1
abundance: NA
d_gene: NA
CDR3aa: CASSLSGARQETQYF
CDR3nt: TGCGCCAGCAGCTTGAGTGGGGCGCGGCAAGAGACCCAGTACTTC

j_gene: TRBJ1-4
v_gene: TRBV5-1
abundance: few
d_gene: NA
CDR3aa: CASSLVGQRNEKLFF
CDR3nt: TGCGCCAGCAGCTTGGTAGGTCAGCGTAATGAAAAACTGTTTTTT

j_gene: TRBJ2-6
v_gene: TRBV6-5
abundance: few
d_gene: NA
CDR3aa: CASSLDSSGANVLTF
CDR3nt: TGTGCCAGCTCTTTGGACAGCTCTGGGGCCAACGTCCTGACTTTC

j_gene: TRBJ1-4
v_gene: TRBV5-1
abundance: NA
d_gene: NA
CDR3aa: CASRKSDRVNEKLFF
CDR3nt: TGCGCCAGCCGGAAGTCGGACAGAGTTAATGAAAAACTGTTTTTT

j_gene: TRBJ2-7
v_gene: TRBV5-1
abundance: NA
d_gene: TRBD1
CDR3aa: CASSLGTGVNEQYF
CDR3nt: TGCGCCAGCAGCTTGGGGACAGGGGTTAACGAGCAGTACTTC

j_gene: TRBJ2-2
v_gene: TRBV9
abundance: NA
d_gene: NA
CDR3aa: CASSPSTGELFF
CDR3nt: TGTGCCAGCAGCCCCTCCACCGGGGAGCTGTTTTTT

j_gene: TRBJ2-5
v_gene: TRBV10-1
abundance: once
d_gene: NA
CDR3aa: CASSDRDSGPGDQYF
CDR3nt: TGCGCCAGCAGTGATAGGGACTCCGGACCCGGCGACCAGTACTTC

j_gene: TRBJ2-7
v_gene: TRBV27
abundance: NA
d_gene: TRBD1
CDR3aa: CASSSGGRYEQYF
CDR3nt: TGTGCCAGCAGTTCAGGGGGCCGGTACGAGCAGTACTTC

j_gene: TRBJ2-6
v_gene: TRBV28
abundance: NA
d_gene: NA
CDR3aa: CASSSLTGGLSGANVLTF
CDR3nt: TGTGCCAGCAGTTCCCTGACCGGGGGACTCTCTGGGGCCAACGTCCTGACTTTC

j_gene: TRBJ1-2
v_gene: TRBV30
abundance: NA
d_gene: NA
CDR3aa: CAWGRGWDYGYTF
CDR3nt: TGTGCCTGGGGACGGGGGTGGGACTATGGCTACACCTTC

j_gene: TRBJ1-1
v_gene: TRBV5-1
abundance: NA
d_gene: TRBD1
CDR3aa: CASGRSGGPNTEAFF
CDR3nt: TGCGCCAGCGGGCGATCAGGGGGACCGAACACTGAAGCTTTCTTT

j_gene: TRBJ2-7
v_gene: TRBV5-1
abundance: NA
d_gene: NA
CDR3aa: CASSLVDRGGSNSYEQYF
CDR3nt: TGCGCCAGCAGCTTGGTCGACAGGGGAGGGTCTAATTCCTACGAGCAGTACTTC

j_gene: TRBJ1-2
v_gene: TRBV6-5
abundance: NA
d_gene: NA
CDR3aa: CASSPSQAGYGYTF
CDR3nt: TGTGCCAGCAGTCCCTCTCAGGCAGGCTATGGCTACACCTTC

j_gene: TRBJ2-3
v_gene: TRBV5-1
abundance: NA
d_gene: TRBD2
CDR3aa: CASSSLASGGARDTQYF
CDR3nt: TGCGCCAGCAGTTCATTGGCTAGCGGGGGGGCGAGAGATACGCAGTATTTT

j_gene: TRBJ1-2
v_gene: TRBV2
abundance: NA
d_gene: TRBD1
CDR3aa: CASSEAGGQGGYTF
CDR3nt: TGTGCCAGCAGTGAAGCCGGGGGACAGGGTGGCTACACCTTC

j_gene: TRBJ1-5
v_gene: TRBV9
abundance: few
d_gene: NA
CDR3aa: CASSEGGESNQPQHF
CDR3nt: TGTGCCAGCAGCGAGGGGGGGGAAAGCAATCAGCCCCAGCATTTT

j_gene: TRBJ1-1
v_gene: TRBV6-5
abundance: few
d_gene: NA
CDR3aa: CASSYNRNTEAFF
CDR3nt: TGTGCCAGCAGTTACAACAGGAACACTGAAGCTTTCTTT

j_gene: TRBJ2-3
v_gene: TRBV28
abundance: NA
d_gene: TRBD2
CDR3aa: CASHGTRLAGGANTQYF
CDR3nt: TGTGCCAGCCATGGTACAAGACTAGCGGGGGGCGCCAATACGCAGTATTTT

j_gene: TRBJ1-2
v_gene: TRBV19
abundance: NA
d_gene: TRBD1
CDR3aa: CASRPGQSINYGYTF
CDR3nt: TGTGCCAGTAGGCCGGGACAGTCGATTAACTATGGCTACACCTTC